A selection of T cell receptor beta chains follows, all from one sample in a study of monozygotic twins with inflammatory bowel disease. Each CDR3 protein gets one entry in TCRdb, which reprocessed the 5' RACE reads and gives no DNA. The listing contains under 150,000 distinct CDR3 sequences. Sequencing input: blood. The receptor set was obtained from a human donor with ulcerative colitis or Crohn's disease, or a healthy co-twin of an affected twin (not recorded which). The CDR3 runs from the conserved cysteine through the conserved F or W. Fields, in order: J gene, V gene, CDR3 protein.

TRBJ2-7,TRBV19,CASSTRQGTSYEQYF
TRBJ1-1,TRBV7-2,CASSQYRGQDTEAFF
TRBJ2-7,TRBV4-3,CASSQVVRDRGHYEQYF
TRBJ2-7,TRBV4-1,CASSGRTGAYEQYF
TRBJ1-5,TRBV28,CASSPHRGGNQPQHF
TRBJ2-5,TRBV13,CASSLRGDQETQYF
TRBJ1-1,TRBV5-4,CASSFGMNTEAFF
TRBJ2-7,TRBV28,CASRNRGPNSYEQYF
TRBJ1-2,TRBV7-2,CASSRQGGVVFYGYTF
TRBJ2-7,TRBV6-1,CASSHAGTGSYEQYF
TRBJ2-7,TRBV20-1,CSAPGTGRYEQYF
TRBJ2-1,TRBV7-9,CASSSRQGDYNEQFF
TRBJ2-3,TRBV5-1,CASSFEASTDTQYF
TRBJ2-7,TRBV5-1,CASSPRDSGAYEQYF
TRBJ2-5,TRBV18,CASSPQGDSGTQYF
TRBJ2-3,TRBV10-3,CAIRIATTDTQYF
TRBJ1-5,TRBV20-1,CSARVRRTGNQPQHF
TRBJ1-2,TRBV9,CASSPRQGTYGYTF
TRBJ2-7,TRBV7-2,CASSSPDRVASYEQYF
TRBJ1-4,TRBV5-1,CASSFDSTNEKLFF
TRBJ1-4,TRBV18,CASSPDRAEEKLFF
TRBJ1-6,TRBV14,CASSRTGSGRSPLHF
TRBJ1-2,TRBV6-5,CASSYKDRDYGYTF
TRBJ1-2,TRBV4-1,CASSQVPGQGWPYTF
TRBJ2-7,TRBV12-3/TRBV12-4,CASRADGLVLSSEQYF
TRBJ2-1,TRBV30,CAWTRGNEQFF
TRBJ2-5,TRBV6-5,CASSYSWTSWETQYF
TRBJ1-1,TRBV11-2,CASSLGQGAGYTLNTEAFF
TRBJ1-2,TRBV6-1,CASSSGGAENYGYTF
TRBJ2-7,TRBV14,CASSPIAGDSSYEQYF
TRBJ1-6,TRBV18,CASSPLPGRGGEPLHF
TRBJ1-1,TRBV6-5,CASSPLSTRRAFF
TRBJ1-5,TRBV18,CASSPPASNQPQHF
TRBJ1-2,TRBV27,CASSLGDDRANYGYTF
TRBJ1-6,TRBV5-1,CASSLDGQISYNSPLHF
TRBJ2-5,TRBV6-5,CASSTRVQGTQYF
TRBJ2-1,TRBV7-8,CASSNRKARDGEQFF
TRBJ2-5,TRBV28,CASSLSGTGLQETQYF
TRBJ1-1,TRBV5-1,CASSPGQGTTEAFF
TRBJ2-1,TRBV4-1,CASSPQGQIGYNEQFF
TRBJ2-2,TRBV9,CASTPTGESLNTGELFF
TRBJ1-2,TRBV3-1,CASSSSRGWLGYGYTF
TRBJ2-7,TRBV7-2,CASSSRTSGAYEQYF
TRBJ2-7,TRBV28,CASRLQRVQYF
TRBJ2-1,TRBV7-2,CASSFGGRYNEQFF
TRBJ2-4,TRBV12-3/TRBV12-4,CASSPILGGGNIQYF
TRBJ2-1,TRBV5-1,CASSLAPSGYEQFF
TRBJ2-5,TRBV20-1,CSARDAGRHLVAETQYF
TRBJ2-2,TRBV9,CASSVGGLNTGELFF